The clone carrying this T cell receptor beta chain was seen a handful of times. Its cognate antigen is unknown. The entry originates in a study of CD8 T cells in ankylosing spondylitis. General observations from the study: Reportedly, disease-linked clones are significantly enriched in ankylosing spondylitis patients' matched synovial fluid. A TCR beta motif made of several highly homologous variants seemed typical of ankylosing spondylitis blood.

The V gene lost 4 bases and the J gene lost 7 bases, with 20 bases spanning the gap. Germline V gives CDR1 LGHDT, CDR2 YNNKEL (reference sequence). This CDR3 has 17 residues. TCRdb independently ran MiXCR on the 5' RACE reads; one entry per CDR3 protein. This table has 310,000 or so distinct CDR3 sequences, 20% appearing once. The rearrangement uses TRBV3-1 and TRBJ1-6; D unresolved. The sequenced sample consisted of blood, either unsorted or a sorted T cell fraction (not recorded which). This TCR was recovered from a male donor with ankylosing spondylitis or in good health (not recorded which). In DNA, the CDR3 is TGTGCCAGCAGCCCACCCCTCGACACTGGCGGGAATTCACCCCTCCACTTT. It encodes CASSPPLDTGGNSPLHF. Full variable domain (remainder filled in from reference TRBV3-1 and TRBJ1-6): DTAVSQTPKYLVTQMGNDKSIKCEQNLGHDTMYWYKQDSKKFLKIMFSYNNKELIINETVPNRFSPKSPDKAHLNLHINSLELGDSAVYFCASSPPLDTGGNSPLHFGNGTRLTVT.